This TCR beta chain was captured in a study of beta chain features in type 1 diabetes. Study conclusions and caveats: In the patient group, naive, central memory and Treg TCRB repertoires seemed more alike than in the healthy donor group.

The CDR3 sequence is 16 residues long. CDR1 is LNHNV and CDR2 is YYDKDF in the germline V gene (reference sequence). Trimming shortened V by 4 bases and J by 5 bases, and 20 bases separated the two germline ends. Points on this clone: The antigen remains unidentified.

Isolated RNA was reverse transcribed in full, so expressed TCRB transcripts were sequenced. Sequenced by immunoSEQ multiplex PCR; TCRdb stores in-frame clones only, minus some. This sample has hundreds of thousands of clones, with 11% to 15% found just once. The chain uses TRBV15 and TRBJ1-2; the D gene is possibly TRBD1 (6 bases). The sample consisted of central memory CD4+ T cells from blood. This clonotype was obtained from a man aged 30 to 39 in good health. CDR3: CATSTLVGTRTYGYTF. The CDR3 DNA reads TGTGCCACCAGCACCCTGGTGGGGACACGGACTTATGGCTACACCTTC.